The 30 T cell receptor beta chains presented below share a single source sample, sequenced in a study of cytomegalovirus exposure and HLA in healthy donors. The study ran its PCR with 60 Vbeta and 13 Jbeta primers. The method was immunoSEQ multiplex PCR; TCRdb's version includes in-frame clones alone and lacks a portion of them. Here the sample spans under 150,000 clones, around 86% being singletons. Sequenced input: PBMCs. These receptors all stem from a man younger than 35 in good health and CMV-seronegative.

This sequence joins TRBV18 and TRBJ1-6, with unresolved D. V was pared by 3 bases and J by 8 bases, with 11 bases between. The CDR3 loop spans 14 amino acids. Germline lookup yields CDR1 KGHSH and CDR2 LQKENI. The CDR3 DNA reads TGTGCCAGCTCACCGCAGGATCAAGATTCACCCCTCCACTTT. It encodes CASSPQDQDSPLHF.

The CDR3 nucleotides read TGTGCCAGCACCGAAAGGGAGGGTTTCAATCAGCCCCAGCATTTT. Translation: CASTEREGFNQPQHF. The chain carries TRBV6-1 and TRBJ1-5; D gene uncertain. There are 15 residues in the CDR3. Trimming removed 7 bases at V and 3 bases at J, with 16 bases between. From germline, CDR1 is MNHNS and CDR2 SASEGT.

This chain links TRBV27 with TRBJ2-3; 8 bases are a match to TRBD1. Germline CDR1 reads MNHEY; CDR2 reads SMNVEV (reference sequence). This CDR3 spans 18 amino acids. After removal of 4 bases from V and 0 bases from J, the junction contained 12 bases not matched to a gene. Here the CDR3 reads CASSSDRGQRKSTDTQYF. CDR3 sequence (DNA): TGTGCCAGCAGTTCCGACAGGGGTCAAAGGAAGAGCACAGATACGCAGTATTTT.

The chain uses TRBV5-4 and TRBJ2-2; a weak D match, TRBD1 (5 bases). This CDR3 has 15 amino acids. Looked up from germline, CDR1 is SGHNT and CDR2 is YYREEE (reference sequence). The V and J ends lost 4 bases and 0 bases respectively, with 10 bases between them. This chain's CDR3 is CASSTQGSNTGELFF. The CDR3 coding sequence is TGTGCCAGCAGCACCCAGGGCTCGAACACCGGGGAGCTGTTTTTT.

The V and J genes are TRBV5-4 and TRBJ1-6, with 10 bases matching TRBD1. There are 16 residues in the CDR3. The J segment lost 2 bases and the V segment lost 3 bases, leaving 2 bases of the junction unmatched. CDR1 and CDR2 (germline): SGHNT, YYREEE (reference sequence). DNA for the CDR3: TGTGCCAGCAGCTCGACAGGGGGCACCTATAATTCACCCCTCCACTTT. It is translated as CASSSTGGTYNSPLHF. The variable domain in full, completed from reference TRBV5-4 and TRBJ1-6, reads ETGVTQSPTHLIKTRGQQVTLRCSSQSGHNTVSWYQQALGQGPQFIFQYYREEENGRGNFPPRFSGLQFPNYSSELNVNALELDDSALYLCASSSTGGTYNSPLHFGNGTRLTVT.

The V and J genes are TRBV6-5 and TRBJ1-3, with a weak D call TRBD1 (6 bases). CDR1 MNHEY and CDR2 SVGAGI come from the germline V gene. The germline V and J ends were trimmed by 4 bases and 1 base, with 14 bases remaining between them. The CDR3 totals 16 residues. CDR3 sequence: CASSSTGISSGNTIYF. The CDR3 nucleotides read TGTGCCAGCAGTTCCACAGGGATTAGTTCTGGAAACACCATATATTTT.

This clone has only a few counts. The genes are TRBV25-1 and TRBJ1-4, with a weak D call TRBD1 (5 bases). Trimming shortened V by 6 bases and J by 10 bases, and 6 bases separated the two germline ends. The germline gives CDR1 MGHDK, CDR2 SYGVNS. The CDR3 has 10 residues. The CDR3 protein is CASSQGKLFF. The CDR3, as DNA: TGTGCCAGCAGCCAGGGAAAACTGTTTTTT.

The chain recombines TRBV9 with TRBJ2-4; D not resolved. The V end was cut by 0 bases, the J end by 2 bases, with 3 bases between. CDR3 length equals 13 residues. Germline CDR1 and CDR2: SGDLS and YYNGEE. The CDR3 DNA is TGTGCCAGCAGCGTAGACACCAAAAACATTCAGTACTTC. Residues: CASSVDTKNIQYF. Full variable domain (remainder filled in from reference TRBV9 and TRBJ2-4): DSGVTQTPKHLITATGQRVTLRCSPRSGDLSVYWYQQSLDQGLQFLIQYYNGEERAKGNILERFSAQQFPDLHSELNLSSLELGDSALYFCASSVDTKNIQYFGAGTRLSVL.

This clone has a single count. The CDR3 nucleotides are TGTGCCAGCACCCCCTATTCCTTGGGCTACACCTTC. The encoded protein is CASTPYSLGYTF. This chain links TRBV5-5 with TRBJ1-2; D call uncertain. Germline V lookup: CDR1 SGHKS, CDR2 YYEKEE (reference sequence). The CDR3 has 12 amino acids. Trimming stripped 6 bases from V and 8 bases from J, with 14 bases between.

V gene TRBV5-1 combines with J gene TRBJ2-3; TRBD1 agrees at 9 bases. The CDR3 has 15 amino acids. V trimming: 2 bases; J trimming: 0 bases; junction bases outside the gene matches: 1. Germline V lookup: CDR1 SGHRS, CDR2 YFSETQ. CDR3 nucleotide sequence: TGCGCCAGCAGCTTCGGGACAGGGAGCACAGATACGCAGTATTTT. It specifies CASSFGTGSTDTQYF.

As DNA, the CDR3 is TGTGCCAGCAGTTTATCAGGGTTCCAGGATACGCAGTATTTT. Its protein product is CASSLSGFQDTQYF. The chain is built from TRBV28 and TRBJ2-3; a weak D match, TRBD1 (5 bases). V gave up 1 base and J gave up 6 bases, with 11 bases separating them. Germline CDR1 reads MDHEN; CDR2 reads SYDVKM. The CDR3 extends over 14 amino acids.

This clone was found a few times. The rearrangement joins TRBV5-4 to TRBJ1-5, with a possible D match to TRBD1 (5 bases). V lost 4 bases to trimming and J lost 2 bases, with 16 bases between them. CDR1 and CDR2 (germline): SGHNT, YYREEE (reference sequence). This CDR3 is 16 amino acids long. The CDR3 region has the DNA TGTGCCAGCAGCGACCGGGGCGGGGGAGGCAATCAGCCCCAGCATTTT. Translated, it gives CASSDRGGGGNQPQHF.

The genes are TRBV11-2 and TRBJ1-4, with 7 bases lining up with TRBD1. CDR1 and CDR2 from the germline V gene are SGHAT and FQNNGV. The CDR3 contains 15 residues. J was trimmed by 8 bases and V by 1 base; bases with no gene match: 7. The CDR3 DNA reads as TGTGCCAGCAGCTTAGGGTACAGGGGAGGAGAAAAACTGTTTTTT. Its translation: CASSLGYRGGEKLFF.

This clone appeared a single time. The gene calls are TRBV7-2 and TRBJ2-1, with 11 bases that match TRBD1. Trimming removed 3 bases from V and 8 bases from J; junction bases left unmatched: 9. The CDR3 runs to 16 residues. Germline V lookup: CDR1 SGHTA, CDR2 FQGNSA. The CDR3 spells CASSFRRDRGGHEQFF. The CDR3 nucleotides read TGTGCCAGCAGCTTCCGACGGGACAGGGGGGGCCATGAGCAGTTCTTC.

The V and J genes are TRBV2 and TRBJ2-7; 10 nucleotides align to TRBD1. J lost 6 bases, V lost 9 bases, and 2 bases had no gene match. The length of the CDR3 is 11 residues. Germline-derived CDR1 and CDR2 are SNHLY and FYNNEI. In DNA form, the CDR3 reads TGTGCCAGGGACAGGGGGAGCGAGCAGTACTTC. It specifies CARDRGSEQYF. The complete variable domain, with remaining parts taken from reference TRBV2 and TRBJ2-7, reads EPEVTQTPSHQVTQMGQEVILRCVPISNHLYFYWYRQILGQKVEFLVSFYNNEISEKSEIFDDQFSVERPDGSNFTLKIRSTKLEDSAMYFCARDRGSEQYFGPGTRLTVT.

The rearrangement links TRBV18 to TRBJ2-3, with 7 bases lining up with TRBD1. From germline, CDR1 is KGHSH and CDR2 LQKENI. V lost 2 bases and J lost 5; bases outside the gene matches: 4. CDR3 length: 14 amino acids. In DNA form, the CDR3 reads TGTGCCAGCTCACCAGAACAGGGGAGAGATACGCAGTATTTT. Translated, it gives CASSPEQGRDTQYF.

This clone was seen more than once but under ten times. The chain couples TRBV27 to TRBJ1-1; D is perhaps TRBD1 (5 bases). The germline gives CDR1 MNHEY, CDR2 SMNVEV (reference sequence). The length of the CDR3 is 11 residues. V lost 7 bases to trimming and J lost 6 bases, with 9 bases between them. The CDR3 coding sequence is TGTGCCAGCATAGAAGGGGCTGAAGCTTTCTTT. It is translated as CASIEGAEAFF.

The rearrangement uses TRBV7-9 and TRBJ2-3, with 10 bases that match TRBD1. The CDR3 runs 16 residues. V lost 5 bases to trimming and J lost 2 bases; unmatched junction nucleotides: 7. Germline lookup yields CDR1 SEHNR and CDR2 FQNEAQ (reference sequence). CDR3 nucleotides: TGTGCCAGCAGCCCGGGACAGGGGTTACTCACAGATACGCAGTATTTT. Translated, it gives CASSPGQGLLTDTQYF.

This sequence joins TRBV9 and TRBJ2-2; 9 bases are a match to TRBD2. The CDR3 contains 15 residues. Germline V lookup: CDR1 SGDLS, CDR2 YYNGEE. J lost 4 bases, V lost 4 bases, and 5 bases had no gene match. CDR3 sequence reads: CASSISSGVTGELFF. The CDR3 region has the DNA TGTGCCAGCAGCATATCTAGCGGGGTCACCGGGGAGCTGTTTTTT.

The genes are TRBV7-3 and TRBJ1-2; D possibly corresponds to TRBD1 (6 bases). Germline V lookup: CDR1 SGHTA, CDR2 FQGTGA. There are 13 residues in the CDR3. V dropped 5 bases and J dropped 1 base, with 8 bases sitting between them. This CDR3 is CASSPDSNYGYTF. DNA for the CDR3: TGTGCCAGCAGCCCGGACAGTAACTATGGCTACACCTTC.

The chain is built from TRBV6-5 and TRBJ1-6; 7 bases align to TRBD1. This CDR3 has 15 residues. Germline loops: CDR1 MNHEY, CDR2 SVGAGI. The V gene end was trimmed by 6 bases and the J gene end by 9 bases; junction bases not matched to a gene: 11. The DNA for the CDR3 is TGTGCCAGCAGCAACGACAGGGATCTTACTTCACCCCTCCACTTT. Protein: CASSNDRDLTSPLHF.

The rearrangement joins TRBV6-6 to TRBJ1-3; 8 positions agree with TRBD1. The germline V gene has CDR1 MNHNY and CDR2 SVGAGI (reference sequence). With V trimmed by 5 bases and J by 1 base, 4 bases remained unmatched. The CDR3 covers 15 residues. The chain's CDR3 is CASSIQGASGNTIYF. The CDR3 bases are TGTGCCAGCAGTATCCAGGGGGCATCTGGAAACACCATATATTTT.

In its sample, this clone was seen a few times. The rearrangement joins TRBV4-3 to TRBJ1-4; 11 nucleotides line up with TRBD1. The junction had 8 bases not matched to a gene; V was cut back by 1 base and J by 1 base. Germline V gene lookup returns CDR1 LGHNA and CDR2 YSLEER. The CDR3 loop spans 19 amino acids. The CDR3 protein is CASSQGGTGGPGTNEKLFF. The CDR3 region has the DNA TGCGCCAGCAGCCAAGGGGGGACAGGGGGACCTGGAACTAATGAAAAACTGTTTTTT.

This clone came up a few times. The V gene is TRBV10-3, the J gene TRBJ1-2; a weak D match, TRBD1 (6 bases). This CDR3 has 15 amino acids. Trimming removed 7 bases from V and 0 bases from J, with 15 bases in between. Germline CDR1 reads ENHRY; CDR2 reads SYGVKD. CDR3 residues: CAITRLRTANYGYTF. For the CDR3, the DNA is TGTGCCATCACCAGATTAAGGACAGCTAACTATGGCTACACCTTC.

The gene calls are TRBV25-1 and TRBJ2-1, with D unresolved. Deletions cut 6 bases from V and 7 bases from J, with 16 bases between. The CDR3 has 14 amino acids. Germline V CDR1 and CDR2: MGHDK, SYGVNS. The CDR3 DNA reads TGTGCCAGCAGGCCCGACGGGTCCCGGAATGAGCAGTTCTTC. Protein sequence: CASRPDGSRNEQFF.

This chain joins TRBV29-1 and TRBJ1-2; 8 nucleotides match TRBD1. The V and J ends lost 5 bases and 7 bases, in that order; junction bases with no gene match: 6. The CDR3 extends over 12 amino acids. Germline CDR1 reads SQVTM; CDR2 reads ANQGSEA. CDR3 sequence reads: CSVRGTGGGYTF. CDR3 DNA sequence: TGCAGCGTTAGAGGAACAGGGGGTGGCTACACCTTC.

As concerns this clone: One end of the junction does not line up with germline, which may come from a read error. This rearrangement joins TRBV6-5 to TRBJ1-2; no firm D call. Germline values: CDR1 MNHEY, CDR2 SVGAGI. The CDR3 runs to 12 residues. CDR3 bases: TGTGCCAGCAGTCGACTCCGGACGGGGTTAGTCTTC. Translating it yields CASSRLRTGLVF.

The chain carries TRBV7-9 and TRBJ1-2; TRBD1 matches 9 bases. Trimming removed 5 bases from V and 7 bases from J; junction bases left unmatched: 8. The CDR3 runs to 14 residues. Germline loops: CDR1 SEHNR, CDR2 FQNEAQ (reference sequence). This CDR3 is CASSNRTGARGYTF. CDR3 nucleotides: TGTGCCAGCAGCAATAGGACAGGGGCGCGTGGCTACACCTTC. Full variable domain (rest looked up from reference TRBV7-9 and TRBJ1-2): DTGVSQNPRHKITKRGQNVTFRCDPISEHNRLYWYRQTLGQGPEFLTYFQNEAQLEKSRLLSDRFSAERPKGSFSTLEIQRTEQGDSAMYLCASSNRTGARGYTFGSGTRLTVV.

The chain couples TRBV29-1 to TRBJ2-2; 14 positions agree with TRBD2. The trim removed 7 bases at V and 6 bases at J, leaving 10 bases unmatched. This CDR3 has 16 amino acids. Per the germline V gene, CDR1 is SQVTM and CDR2 is ANQGSEA. CDR3 amino acids: CSALTSGGAAAGELFF. CDR3 nucleotide sequence: TGCAGCGCACTGACTAGCGGGGGGGCGGCGGCCGGGGAGCTGTTTTTT.

This clone was recorded once. The chain couples TRBV30 to TRBJ2-6, with D tentatively TRBD1 (5 bases). V shed 3 bases and J shed 2 bases, with 5 bases lying between them. Germline V gives CDR1 GTSNPN, CDR2 SVGIG (reference sequence). This CDR3 has 13 amino acids. CDR3 sequence (DNA): TGTGCCTGGAGCAGGGCTGGGGCCAACGTCCTGACTTTC. This translates into CAWSRAGANVLTF.